The 25 T cell receptor beta chains below were found in one sample sequenced in a study of cytomegalovirus exposure and HLA in healthy donors. This PCR relied on a set of 60 Vbeta primers and 13 Jbeta primers. TCRdb's table, derived via immunoSEQ multiplex PCR, lists solely in-frame clones and lacks some. Of roughly 190,000 clones listed, roughly four fifths are singletons. The source material was PBMCs. Receptor source: a woman aged 25 to 39 in good health and CMV-seropositive.

Concerning this clone: This specimen includes other DNA sequences encoding the same CDR3. The gene calls are TRBV5-4 and TRBJ1-1, with TRBD1 as a possible D gene (5 bases). The ends were cut back, 4 bases at V and 1 base at J, with 8 bases in the middle. The CDR3 has 13 residues. The germline V gene encodes CDR1 SGHNT and CDR2 YYREEE (reference sequence). The DNA of the CDR3 is TGTGCCAGCAGCCTCGACAGGAACACTGAAGCTTTCTTT. Translating it yields CASSLDRNTEAFF.

V and J are TRBV10-2 and TRBJ2-1; D gene ambiguous. The CDR3 spans 16 residues. The germline CDR1 and CDR2 sequences are WSHSY and SAAADI. Trimming took off 3 bases at V and 3 bases at J, with 15 bases between the two ends. The DNA of the CDR3 is TGCGCCAGCAGTGATCAGGCAGAGTGGCTCTACAATGAGCAGTTCTTC. It is translated as CASSDQAEWLYNEQFF.

This chain uses TRBV6-5 with TRBJ2-7; 9 nucleotides line up with TRBD1. Germline CDR1 MNHEY, CDR2 SVGAGI. The ends lost 5 bases at V and 9 bases at J; junction bases unmatched: 5. This CDR3 spans 12 amino acids. The CDR3, as DNA: TGTGCCAGCAGTCCGGGACAGGGACGGCAGTACTTC. Protein: CASSPGQGRQYF.

The J gene is TRBJ2-1, the V gene TRBV19, with D maybe TRBD2 (6 bases). The germline V gene has CDR1 LNHDA and CDR2 SQIVND (reference sequence). This CDR3 contains 13 residues. V was clipped by 9 bases and J by 6 bases, with 15 bases between them. CDR3 DNA: TGTGCCAGCAGTCTGGGGGGATTCAATGAGCAGTTCTTC. Protein product: CASSLGGFNEQFF.

In this sample, this clone turned up a few times. The CDR3 DNA reads as TGTGCCAGTAGTATAGGACTACAACCGGGACTTAGCACAGATACGCAGTATTTT. Amino acids: CASSIGLQPGLSTDTQYF. This sequence joins TRBV19 and TRBJ2-3, with D possibly TRBD2 on 6 matching bases. The CDR3 sequence is 18 residues long. V gave up 1 base and J gave up 0 bases, with 17 bases separating them. Per the germline V gene, CDR1 is LNHDA and CDR2 is SQIVND (reference sequence). The full variable domain, in which reference TRBV19 and TRBJ2-3 provide the parts outside the CDR3, is DGGITQSPKYLFRKEGQNVTLSCEQNLNHDAMYWYRQDPGQGLRLIYYSQIVNDFQKGDIAEGYSVSREKKESFPLTVTSAQKNPTAFYLCASSIGLQPGLSTDTQYFGPGTRLTVL.

The chain recombines TRBV27 with TRBJ1-6; D possibly corresponds to TRBD1 (6 bases). In germline, CDR1 is MNHEY, CDR2 SMNVEV (reference sequence). Trimming shortened V by 5 bases and J by 6 bases, and 14 bases separated the two germline ends. CDR3 size: 15 residues. The CDR3 DNA sequence: TGTGCCAGCAGTGTCCAGGGGCGTTTTAATTCACCCCTCCACTTT. It translates to CASSVQGRFNSPLHF.

The chain combines TRBV7-9 with TRBJ2-5, with 7 positions matching TRBD1. The V and J ends lost 6 bases and 1 base, in that order; junction bases with no gene match: 8. CDR1 and CDR2 (germline): SEHNR, FQNEAQ (reference sequence). The CDR3 consists of 15 residues. The CDR3 coding sequence is TGTGCCAGCAGAACTTCCGGGACAGCCCAAGAGACCCAGTACTTC. It yields the protein CASRTSGTAQETQYF.

The rearrangement joins TRBV28 to TRBJ2-7, with D possibly being TRBD2 (6 bases). This CDR3 contains 14 residues. V was pared by 5 bases and J by 5 bases, with 16 bases between. Germline V lookup: CDR1 MDHEN, CDR2 SYDVKM. The CDR3 protein is CASSPIGGWNEQYF. DNA for the CDR3: TGTGCCAGCAGTCCGATCGGGGGTTGGAACGAGCAGTACTTC.

The CDR3 is CSARGTGEQYF. DNA for the CDR3: TGCAGTGCTAGAGGGACAGGCGAGCAGTACTTC. The gene calls are TRBV20-1 and TRBJ2-7; TRBD1 agrees at 7 bases. Losses at the gene ends were 1 base for V and 6 bases for J; bases not matched to a gene: 0. CDR1 and CDR2 from the germline V gene are DFQATT and SNEGSKA (reference sequence). The CDR3 runs 11 residues.

The chain uses TRBV7-2 and TRBJ2-2; TRBD2 matches at 8 bases. The V segment lost 1 base and the J segment 0 bases; nucleotides outside the gene matches: 1. CDR3 length: 16 residues. Germline CDR1 SGHTA, CDR2 FQGNSA. The CDR3 nucleotides are TGTGCCAGCAGCTTAGTAGCGGGACCGAACACCGGGGAGCTGTTTTTT. It yields the protein CASSLVAGPNTGELFF.

The CDR3 DNA reads TGTGCCAGCAGTTCGTGGACAGGTAGGAGCAATCAGCCCCAGCATTTT. As protein: CASSSWTGRSNQPQHF. The rearrangement links TRBV28 to TRBJ1-5; 7 nucleotides line up with TRBD1. The CDR3 has 16 residues. V trimming: 4 bases; J trimming: 1 base; junction bases outside the gene matches: 7. Per germline, CDR1 MDHEN and CDR2 SYDVKM.

This clone showed up just a few times. The V call is TRBV2, the J call TRBJ2-3, with TRBD2 as a possible D gene (6 bases). This CDR3 region has 14 residues. Trimming removed 7 bases at V and 0 bases at J, with 11 bases between. Germline CDR1 reads SNHLY; CDR2 reads FYNNEI. CDR3 sequence reads: CASTGLISTDTQYF. The CDR3 coding sequence is TGTGCCAGCACCGGACTAATTAGCACAGATACGCAGTATTTT.

The chain combines TRBV5-1 with TRBJ2-4; D might be TRBD2 (6 bases). The CDR3 has 14 residues. CDR1 is SGHRS, CDR2 YFSETQ, per germline. V lost 4 bases to trimming and J lost 0 bases, with 8 bases between them. CDR3 nucleotide sequence: TGCGCCAGCAGCGGGACTCTAGCCAAAAACATTCAGTACTTC. This translates into CASSGTLAKNIQYF. The full variable domain, in which reference TRBV5-1 and TRBJ2-4 provide the parts outside the CDR3, is KAGVTQTPRYLIKTRGQQVTLSCSPISGHRSVSWYQQTPGQGLQFLFEYFSETQRNKGNFPGRFSGRQFSNSRSEMNVSTLELGDSALYLCASSGTLAKNIQYFGAGTRLSVL.

By proportion, this clone is medium-sized (0.01 to 0.1%). V usage is TRBV6-4 and J usage is TRBJ2-2; D is ambiguous. The CDR3 has 13 amino acids. V lost 0 bases, J lost 4 bases, and 3 bases lay in between. The germline V gene has CDR1 MRHNA and CDR2 SNTAGT. CDR3 loop: CASSDSSTGELFF. Here the CDR3 DNA reads TGTGCCAGCAGTGACTCTAGCACCGGGGAGCTGTTTTTT.

The chain uses TRBV1 and TRBJ2-7; the table calls TRBD2, which could not be checked here. TRBV1 is a pseudogene locus. The CDR3 extends over 16 amino acids. The CDR3 DNA is TGCACCAGCAGCCAAGATCTGAGCGGGGGAGATTACGAGCAGTACTTC. It is translated as CTSSQDLSGGDYEQYF.

The V and J genes are TRBV28 and TRBJ1-1; no definite D call. Deletions cut 4 bases from V and 2 bases from J, with 8 bases between. CDR1 and CDR2 (germline): MDHEN, SYDVKM. This CDR3 contains 13 residues. As DNA, the CDR3 is TGTGCCAGCAGTTCTAGACTCAACACTGAAGCTTTCTTT. Amino acids: CASSSRLNTEAFF.

V and J are TRBV10-3 and TRBJ2-1, with D maybe TRBD1 (6 bases). Germline values: CDR1 ENHRY, CDR2 SYGVKD. V lost 0 bases, J lost 10 bases, and 10 bases lay in between. The CDR3 sequence is 13 residues long. This CDR3 reads CAISESGAPEQFF. CDR3 coding DNA: TGTGCCATCAGTGAGTCGGGGGCTCCCGAGCAGTTCTTC.

The CDR3 DNA reads as TGCAGTGCTAGTGGGGCCACTGAAGCTTTCTTT. It codes for CSASGATEAFF. V is TRBV20-1 and J is TRBJ1-1; D may be TRBD1 (5 bases). The V end was cut by 3 bases, the J end by 4 bases, with 6 bases between. The CDR3 runs 11 residues. Germline V lookup: CDR1 DFQATT, CDR2 SNEGSKA (reference sequence).

The rearrangement joins TRBV19 to TRBJ1-1; 12 bases map to TRBD1. The CDR3 is 16 amino acids. Looked up from germline, CDR1 is LNHDA and CDR2 is SQIVND (reference sequence). The junction had 8 bases not matched to a gene; V was cut back by 4 bases and J by 5 bases. The CDR3 reads CASSTGTGGAWTEAFF. CDR3 DNA sequence: TGTGCCAGTAGTACCGGGACAGGGGGCGCGTGGACTGAAGCTTTCTTT.

J is TRBJ1-1 and V is TRBV4-1; D is undetermined. This CDR3 comprises 11 residues. V was cut by 5 bases and J by 6 bases, with 7 bases left in between. CDR1 and CDR2 (germline): MGHRA, YSYEKL. The CDR3 sequence is CASSESAEAFF. CDR3 nucleotides: TGCGCCAGCAGCGAGAGCGCTGAAGCTTTCTTT.

The J gene is TRBJ1-1, the V gene TRBV19, with D hard to call. Germline V gives CDR1 LNHDA, CDR2 SQIVND (reference sequence). This CDR3 is built from 13 residues. V was trimmed by 5 bases and J by 10 bases, leaving 17 bases between them. Here the CDR3 reads CASSPPERAGAFF. For the CDR3, the DNA is TGTGCCAGTAGTCCGCCTGAGAGGGCTGGAGCTTTCTTT. The full variable domain, with the rest looked up from reference TRBV19 and TRBJ1-1, is DGGITQSPKYLFRKEGQNVTLSCEQNLNHDAMYWYRQDPGQGLRLIYYSQIVNDFQKGDIAEGYSVSREKKESFPLTVTSAQKNPTAFYLCASSPPERAGAFFGQGTRLTVV.

This clone showed up just once. One junction end does not reproduce the germline sequence, and a read error may be involved. The V call is TRBV7-9, the J call TRBJ2-2, with D tentatively TRBD2 (5 bases). CDR1 is SEHNR and CDR2 is FQNEAQ in the germline V gene (reference sequence). This CDR3 is 17 amino acids long. The CDR3 coding sequence is TGTTCCAGCAGCTCAGATCCTCGGACTTCGAACACCGGGGAGCTGTTTTTT. It specifies CSSSSDPRTSNTGELFF. The whole variable domain, filled in from reference TRBV7-9 and TRBJ2-2, reads DTGVSQNPRHKITKRGQNVTFRCDPISEHNRLYWYRQTLGQGPEFLTYFQNEAQLEKSRLLSDRFSAERPKGSFSTLEIQRTEQGDSAMYLCSSSSDPRTSNTGELFFGEGSRLTVL.

The chain joins TRBV28 to TRBJ2-2; 7 positions match TRBD2. The CDR3 length is 14 residues. Per germline, CDR1 MDHEN and CDR2 SYDVKM. V lost 7 bases and J lost 1; bases outside the gene matches: 3. The CDR3 sequence is CASIPSGNTGELFF. For the CDR3, the DNA is TGTGCCAGCATTCCTAGCGGGAACACCGGGGAGCTGTTTTTT. The whole variable domain, filled in from reference TRBV28 and TRBJ2-2, reads DVKVTQSSRYLVKRTGEKVFLECVQDMDHENMFWYRQDPGLGLRLIYFSYDVKMKEKGDIPEGYSVSREKKERFSLILESASTNQTSMYLCASIPSGNTGELFFGEGSRLTVL.

V and J are TRBV30 and TRBJ1-2; perhaps TRBD1 as D (6 bases). The CDR3 runs to 23 residues. V lost 5 bases and J 4 bases, leaving 44 bases between the germline ends. The V gene's germline CDR1 is GTSNPN and CDR2 SVGIG (reference sequence). CDR3 protein: CAWRRVRDTENYGYTFRGYGYTF. In DNA, the CDR3 is TGTGCCTGGCGACGGGTCCGGGACACCGAAAACTATGGCTACACCTTTAGGGGCTATGGCTACACCTTC.

The chain uses TRBV28 and TRBJ1-4; 11 positions agree with TRBD1. The CDR3 extends over 19 amino acids. V was clipped by 4 bases and J by 7 bases; unmatched bases: 17. Germline V gene lookup returns CDR1 MDHEN and CDR2 SYDVKM. CDR3 loop: CASSSYFGQGAFWVEKLFF. Here the CDR3 DNA reads TGTGCCAGCAGTTCCTATTTCGGACAGGGGGCATTCTGGGTTGAAAAACTGTTTTTT.